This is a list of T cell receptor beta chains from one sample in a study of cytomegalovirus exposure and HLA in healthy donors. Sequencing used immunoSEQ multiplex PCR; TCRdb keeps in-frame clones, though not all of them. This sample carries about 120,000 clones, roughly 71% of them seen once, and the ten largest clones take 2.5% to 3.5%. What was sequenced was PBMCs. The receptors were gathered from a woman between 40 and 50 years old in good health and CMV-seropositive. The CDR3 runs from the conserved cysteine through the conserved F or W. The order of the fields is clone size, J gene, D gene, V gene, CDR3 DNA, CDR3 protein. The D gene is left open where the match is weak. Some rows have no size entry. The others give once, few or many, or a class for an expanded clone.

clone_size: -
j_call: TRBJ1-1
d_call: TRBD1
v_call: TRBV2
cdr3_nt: TGTGCCAGCAGTAGACAGGGCCCGAACACTGAAGCTTTCTTT
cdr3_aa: CASSRQGPNTEAFF

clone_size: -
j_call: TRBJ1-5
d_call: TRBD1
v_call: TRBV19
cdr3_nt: TGTGCCAGTAGCAGCGGTCACGGGACAGGTACCTATAGCAATCAGCCCCAGCATTTT
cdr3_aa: CASSSGHGTGTYSNQPQHF

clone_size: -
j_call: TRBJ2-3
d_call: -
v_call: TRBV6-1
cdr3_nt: TGTGCCAGCAGTGAACAGGGGGATACGCAGTATTTT
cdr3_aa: CASSEQGDTQYF

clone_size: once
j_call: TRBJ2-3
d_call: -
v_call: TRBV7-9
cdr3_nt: TGTGCCAGCAGCCCCCGCGACATCACGCAGTATTTT
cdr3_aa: CASSPRDITQYF

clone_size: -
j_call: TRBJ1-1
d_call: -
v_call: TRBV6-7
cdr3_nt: TGTGCCAGCAGTATGACGCCTACAGGCGCGGGAGGGACTGAAGCTTTCTTT
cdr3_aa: CASSMTPTGAGGTEAFF

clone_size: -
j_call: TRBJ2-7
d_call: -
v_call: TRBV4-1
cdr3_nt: TGCGCCAGCAGCCCACTTCTCGGGGCCTACGAGCAGTACTTC
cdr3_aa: CASSPLLGAYEQYF

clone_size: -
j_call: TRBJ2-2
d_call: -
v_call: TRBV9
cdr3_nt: TGTGCCAGCAGCGCCGCGGGGACGGCAAACACCGGGGAGCTGTTTTTT
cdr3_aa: CASSAAGTANTGELFF

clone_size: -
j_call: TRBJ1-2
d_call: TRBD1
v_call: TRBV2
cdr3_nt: TGTGCCAGCAGATGGACAGGTTCCCCCCTAAATCCCTATGGCTACACCTTC
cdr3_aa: CASRWTGSPLNPYGYTF

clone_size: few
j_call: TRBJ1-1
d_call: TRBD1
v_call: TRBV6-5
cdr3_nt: TGTGCCAGCAGTTACTCAGGGACAGGAAAAATCGCGATATTT
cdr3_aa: CASSYSGTGKIAIF

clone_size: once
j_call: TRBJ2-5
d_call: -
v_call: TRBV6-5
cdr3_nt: TGTGCCAGCAGTTACTCGGTGAGCGCCACCCAAGAGACCCAGTACTTC
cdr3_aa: CASSYSVSATQETQYF

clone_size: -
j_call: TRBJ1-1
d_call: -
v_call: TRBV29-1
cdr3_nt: TGCAGCGGTGGGACTCCCGGGACTGAAGCTTTCTTT
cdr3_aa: CSGGTPGTEAFF

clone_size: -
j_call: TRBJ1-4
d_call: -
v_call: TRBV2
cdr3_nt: TGTGCCAGCAGTTCCGGGAGGGACGGGCCTAATGAAAAACTGTTTTTT
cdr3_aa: CASSSGRDGPNEKLFF

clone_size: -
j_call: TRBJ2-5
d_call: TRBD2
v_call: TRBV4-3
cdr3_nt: TGCGCCAGCAGCCAAGGGGCGGAGGCGGGAGGGCGCGGAGAGACCCAGTACTTC
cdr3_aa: CASSQGAEAGGRGETQYF

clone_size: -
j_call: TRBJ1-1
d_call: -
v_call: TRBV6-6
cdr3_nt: TGTGCCAGCAGCCCGGCGGGGCGCACTGAAGCTTTCTTT
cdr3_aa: CASSPAGRTEAFF

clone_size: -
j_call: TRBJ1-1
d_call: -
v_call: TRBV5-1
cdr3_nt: TGCGCCAGCAGCCGCGGGGGGGACACTGAAGCTTTCTTT
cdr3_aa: CASSRGGDTEAFF

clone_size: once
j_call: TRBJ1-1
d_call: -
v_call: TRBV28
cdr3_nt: TGTGCCAGCAGTTTTCCCCGGGGGGGGCTAGACACTGAAGCTTTCTTT
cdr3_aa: CASSFPRGGLDTEAFF

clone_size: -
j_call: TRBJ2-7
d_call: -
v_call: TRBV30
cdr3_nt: TGTGCCTGGAGCCGACAGGAGAGCAAGCAGTACTTC
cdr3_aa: CAWSRQESKQYF

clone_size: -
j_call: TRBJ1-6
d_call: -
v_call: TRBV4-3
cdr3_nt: TGCGCCAGCAGCCCAAGCCCCGCTGGACCCCTCCACTTT
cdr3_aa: CASSPSPAGPLHF

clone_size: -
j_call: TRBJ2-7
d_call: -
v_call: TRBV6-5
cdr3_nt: TGTGCCAGCAGCCCCCTAGCGAGCGCCTACGAGCAGTACTTC
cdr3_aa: CASSPLASAYEQYF

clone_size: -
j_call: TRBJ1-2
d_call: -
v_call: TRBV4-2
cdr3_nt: TGTGCCAGCAGCCACTCAAAAACAGGGTACTATGGCTACACCTTC
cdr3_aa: CASSHSKTGYYGYTF

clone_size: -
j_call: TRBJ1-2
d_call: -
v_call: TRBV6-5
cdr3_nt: TGTGCCAGCAGTTCCAGACAGAACCCTATCTATGGCTACACCTTC
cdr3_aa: CASSSRQNPIYGYTF

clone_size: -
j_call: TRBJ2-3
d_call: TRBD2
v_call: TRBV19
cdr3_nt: TGTGCCAGTAGTATCGGCGGGAGAATCACAGATACGCAGTATTTT
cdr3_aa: CASSIGGRITDTQYF

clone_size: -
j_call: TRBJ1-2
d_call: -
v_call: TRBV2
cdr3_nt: TGTGCCAGCAGTGCCCCGGGCTATGGCTACACCTTC
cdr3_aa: CASSAPGYGYTF

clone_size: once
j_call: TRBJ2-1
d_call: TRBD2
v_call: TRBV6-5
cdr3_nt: TGTGCCAGCAGCGACGGGGGGGCCTACAATGAGCAGTTCTTC
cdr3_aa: CASSDGGAYNEQFF

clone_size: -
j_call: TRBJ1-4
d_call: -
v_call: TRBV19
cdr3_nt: TGTGCCAGTAGTAGCCGCCCACTCCAACTTCGGGACATCCCAACTAATGAAAAACTGTTTTTT
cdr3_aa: CASSSRPLQLRDIPTNEKLFF

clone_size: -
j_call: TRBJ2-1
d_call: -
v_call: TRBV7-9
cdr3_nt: TGTGCCAGCAGCTTAGCGGGCCTCTCATACAATGAGCAGTTCTTC
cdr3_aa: CASSLAGLSYNEQFF